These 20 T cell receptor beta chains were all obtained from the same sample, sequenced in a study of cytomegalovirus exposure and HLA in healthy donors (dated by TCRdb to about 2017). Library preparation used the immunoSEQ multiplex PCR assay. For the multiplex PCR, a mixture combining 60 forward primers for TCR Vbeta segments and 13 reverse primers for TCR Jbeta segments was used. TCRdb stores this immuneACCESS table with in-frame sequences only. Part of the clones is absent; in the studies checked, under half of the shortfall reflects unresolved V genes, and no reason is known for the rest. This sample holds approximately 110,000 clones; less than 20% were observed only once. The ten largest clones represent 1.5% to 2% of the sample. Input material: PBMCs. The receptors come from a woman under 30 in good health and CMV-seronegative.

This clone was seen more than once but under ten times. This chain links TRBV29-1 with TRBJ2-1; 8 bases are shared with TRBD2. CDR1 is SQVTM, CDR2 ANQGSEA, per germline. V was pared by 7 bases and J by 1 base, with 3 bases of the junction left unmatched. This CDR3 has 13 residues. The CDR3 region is CSAGGGSYNEQFF. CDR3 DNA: TGCAGCGCTGGCGGGGGGTCCTACAATGAGCAGTTCTTC.

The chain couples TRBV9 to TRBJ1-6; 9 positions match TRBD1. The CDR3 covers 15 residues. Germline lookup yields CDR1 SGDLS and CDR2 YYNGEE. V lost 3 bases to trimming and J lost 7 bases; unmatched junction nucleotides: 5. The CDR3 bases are TGTGCCAGCAGCGCTAAGGACAGGGGAAATTCACCCCTCCACTTT. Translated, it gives CASSAKDRGNSPLHF.

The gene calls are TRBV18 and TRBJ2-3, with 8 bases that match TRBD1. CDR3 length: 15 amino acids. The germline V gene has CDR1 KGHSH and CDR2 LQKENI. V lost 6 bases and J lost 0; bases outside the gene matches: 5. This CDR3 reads CASSTGQASTDTQYF. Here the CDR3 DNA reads TGTGCCAGCTCTACGGGACAGGCGAGCACAGATACGCAGTATTTT.

The CDR3 sequence: CASSLGASGNGEQYF. The CDR3 coding sequence is TGCGCCAGCAGCTTGGGAGCTAGCGGGAACGGCGAGCAGTACTTC. The V and J genes are TRBV5-1 and TRBJ2-7, with 9 bases lining up with TRBD2. CDR1 and CDR2 from the germline V gene are SGHRS and YFSETQ. Unmatched junction bases numbered 7, after V lost 0 bases and J lost 6 bases. The CDR3 is 15 residues long. Full variable domain (rest looked up from reference TRBV5-1 and TRBJ2-7): KAGVTQTPRYLIKTRGQQVTLSCSPISGHRSVSWYQQTPGQGLQFLFEYFSETQRNKGNFPGRFSGRQFSNSRSEMNVSTLELGDSALYLCASSLGASGNGEQYFGPGTRLTVT.

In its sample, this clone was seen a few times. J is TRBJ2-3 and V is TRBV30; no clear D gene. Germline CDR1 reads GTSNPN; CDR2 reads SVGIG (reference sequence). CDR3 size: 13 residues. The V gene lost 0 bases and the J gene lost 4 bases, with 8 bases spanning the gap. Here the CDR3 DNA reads TGTGCCTGGAGTGTAATAGTGGCAGATACGCAGTATTTT. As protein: CAWSVIVADTQYF. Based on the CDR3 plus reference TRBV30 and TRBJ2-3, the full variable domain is SQTIHQWPATLVQPVGSPLSLECTVEGTSNPNLYWYRQAAGRGLQLLFYSVGIGQISSEVPQNLSASRPQDRQFILSSKKLLLSDSGFYLCAWSVIVADTQYFGPGTRLTVL.

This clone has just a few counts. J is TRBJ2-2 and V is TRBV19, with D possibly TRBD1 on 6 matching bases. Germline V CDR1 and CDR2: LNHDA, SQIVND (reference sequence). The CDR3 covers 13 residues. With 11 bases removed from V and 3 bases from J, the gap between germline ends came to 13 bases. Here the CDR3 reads CAQKGGDTGELFF. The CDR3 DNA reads TGTGCCCAAAAAGGGGGTGACACCGGGGAGCTGTTTTTT.

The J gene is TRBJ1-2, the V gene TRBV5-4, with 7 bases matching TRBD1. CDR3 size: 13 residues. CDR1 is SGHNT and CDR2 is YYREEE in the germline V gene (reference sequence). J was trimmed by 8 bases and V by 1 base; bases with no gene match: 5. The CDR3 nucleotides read TGTGCCAGCAGCTTGACAGGGGCGGGAGGCTACACCTTC. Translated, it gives CASSLTGAGGYTF.

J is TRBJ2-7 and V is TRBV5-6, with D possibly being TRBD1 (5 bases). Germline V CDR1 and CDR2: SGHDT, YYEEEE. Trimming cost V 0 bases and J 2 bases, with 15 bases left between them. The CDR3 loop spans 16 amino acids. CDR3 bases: TGTGCCAGCAGCTTGGCTGGGGCCCGGGTTGCCTACGAGCAGTACTTC. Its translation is CASSLAGARVAYEQYF.

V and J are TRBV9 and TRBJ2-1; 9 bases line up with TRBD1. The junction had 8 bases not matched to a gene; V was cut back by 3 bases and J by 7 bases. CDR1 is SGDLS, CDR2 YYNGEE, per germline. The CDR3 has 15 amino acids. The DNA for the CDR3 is TGTGCCAGCAGCGACTCCGGGACAGGGTCAAATGAGCAGTTCTTC. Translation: CASSDSGTGSNEQFF.

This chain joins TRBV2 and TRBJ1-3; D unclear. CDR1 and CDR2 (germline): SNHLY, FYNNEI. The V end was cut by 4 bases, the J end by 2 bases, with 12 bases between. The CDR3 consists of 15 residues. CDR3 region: CASSALGPAGNTIYF. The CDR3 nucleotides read TGTGCCAGCAGTGCCCTTGGGCCGGCTGGAAACACCATATATTTT.

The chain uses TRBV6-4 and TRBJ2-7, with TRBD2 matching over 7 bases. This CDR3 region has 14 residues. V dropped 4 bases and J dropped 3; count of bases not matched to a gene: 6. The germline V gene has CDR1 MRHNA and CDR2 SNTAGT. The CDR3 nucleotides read TGTGCCAGCAGTGCGGCTAGCGGAAGCTACGAGCAGTACTTC. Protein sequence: CASSAASGSYEQYF.

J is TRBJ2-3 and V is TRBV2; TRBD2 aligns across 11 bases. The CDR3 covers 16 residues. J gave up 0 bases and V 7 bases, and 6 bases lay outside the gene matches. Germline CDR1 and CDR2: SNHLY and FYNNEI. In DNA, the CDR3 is TGTGCCAGCACTCCGGGACTAGCGGCGAGCACAGATACGCAGTATTTT. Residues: CASTPGLAASTDTQYF.

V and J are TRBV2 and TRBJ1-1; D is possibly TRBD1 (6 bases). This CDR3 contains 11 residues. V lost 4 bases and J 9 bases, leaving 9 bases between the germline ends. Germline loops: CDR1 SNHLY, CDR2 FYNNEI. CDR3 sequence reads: CASSGGQKAFF. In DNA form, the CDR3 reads TGTGCCAGCAGTGGCGGACAGAAAGCTTTCTTT.

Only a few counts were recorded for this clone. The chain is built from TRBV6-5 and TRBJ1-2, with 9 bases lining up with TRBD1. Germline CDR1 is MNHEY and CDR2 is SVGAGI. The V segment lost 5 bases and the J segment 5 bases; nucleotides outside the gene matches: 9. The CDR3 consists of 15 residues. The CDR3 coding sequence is TGTGCCAGCAGTACCCGGGACAGGGACTATTATGGCTACACCTTC. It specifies CASSTRDRDYYGYTF.

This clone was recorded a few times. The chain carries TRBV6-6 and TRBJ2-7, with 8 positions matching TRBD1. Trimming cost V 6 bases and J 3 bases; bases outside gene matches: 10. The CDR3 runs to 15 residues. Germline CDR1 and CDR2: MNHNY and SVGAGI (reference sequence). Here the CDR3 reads CASSPGRDRGYEQYF. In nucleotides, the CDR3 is TGTGCCAGCAGCCCCGGTCGAGACAGGGGCTACGAGCAGTACTTC.

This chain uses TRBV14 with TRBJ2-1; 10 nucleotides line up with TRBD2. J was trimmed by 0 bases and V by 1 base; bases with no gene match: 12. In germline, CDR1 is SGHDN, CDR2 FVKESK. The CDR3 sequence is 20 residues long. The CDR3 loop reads CASSQGTSGPFWSSYNEQFF. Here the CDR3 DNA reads TGTGCCAGCAGCCAAGGGACTAGCGGACCCTTTTGGAGCTCCTACAATGAGCAGTTCTTC.

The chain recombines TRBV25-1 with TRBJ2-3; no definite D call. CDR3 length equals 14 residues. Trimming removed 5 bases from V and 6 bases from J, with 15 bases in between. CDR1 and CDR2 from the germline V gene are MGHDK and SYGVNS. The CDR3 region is CASSTSDESDTQYF. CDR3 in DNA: TGTGCCAGCAGTACGTCTGATGAGTCGGATACGCAGTATTTT.

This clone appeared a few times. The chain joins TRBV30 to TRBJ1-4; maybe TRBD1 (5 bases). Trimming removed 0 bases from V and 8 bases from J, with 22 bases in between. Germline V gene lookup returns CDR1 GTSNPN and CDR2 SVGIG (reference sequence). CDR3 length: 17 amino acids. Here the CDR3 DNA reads TGTGCCTGGAGTGTAAGGGGTAGGGGTGGATTTGGAGAAAAACTGTTTTTT. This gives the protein CAWSVRGRGGFGEKLFF.

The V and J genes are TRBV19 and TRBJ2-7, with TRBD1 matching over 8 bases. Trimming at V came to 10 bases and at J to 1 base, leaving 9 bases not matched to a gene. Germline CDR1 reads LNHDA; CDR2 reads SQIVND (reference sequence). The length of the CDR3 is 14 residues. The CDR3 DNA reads TGTGCCACCCGACAGGGGATTTTATCCTACGAGCAGTACTTC. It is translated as CATRQGILSYEQYF.

CDR3 nucleotide sequence: TGTGCCAGCTCACCACCCCCAGGGGTTGTCCAGTACTTC. Translated, it gives CASSPPPGVVQYF. The chain uses TRBV18 and TRBJ2-4; possible D gene TRBD1, 6 bases. Germline values: CDR1 KGHSH, CDR2 LQKENI. The CDR3 has 13 residues. V shed 0 bases and J shed 13 bases, with 13 bases lying between them.